The rows below give T cell receptor beta chains drawn from one sample of a study of blood T cells in healthy people across ages. TCRdb reprocessed the 5' RACE reads with MiXCR, giving one entry per CDR3 protein. This table holds 550,000 to 800,000 distinct CDR3 sequences, about 21% found once. Sequenced input: blood. These receptors were taken from a man in his 70s in good health. The CDR3 runs from the conserved cysteine through the conserved F or W. Clone size appears in some rows only: once, few, many, or a class for an expanded clone.

TRBV20-1 . CSARTFTSGSKNIQYF
TRBV6-1 . CAIMGQSNQPQHF
TRBV7-2 few CASSLVAGGVNTEAFF
TRBV6-2/TRBV6-3 . CASSYPMGGTSYGQYF
TRBV7-2 . CASSNWGSTSPLHF
TRBV7-2 . CASSSGRSTRGEQFF
TRBV4-1 . CASSRGPGTSGDNEQFF
TRBV20-1 many CSASGTGYEQYF
TRBV12-3/TRBV12-4 many CASSYSGRADHNEQFF
TRBV29-1 . CSVVRDYEQYF
TRBV5-1 . CASSSDRTSGNTIYF
TRBV6-1 few CASSDSRGYGYTF
TRBV6-5 . CASSYRTGKGADTQYF
TRBV9 few CASSGHQGAVTNEKLFF
TRBV20-1 few CSARDRGVRETQYF
TRBV6-6 few CASSYRTGLQETQYF
TRBV5-1 many CASSPGGGSYNEQFF
TRBV5-1 few CASSLELAGNTGELFF
TRBV20-1 many CSAAPGVETDTQYF
TRBV29-1 . CSVVHLNEQFF
TRBV12-3/TRBV12-4 . CASSPWTSGSPYQETQYF
TRBV6-2/TRBV6-3 many CASSLAGQGITAKNIQYF
TRBV7-9 . CASSFFLGGSNQPQHF
TRBV4-3 few CASSQDQTGTYNEQFF
TRBV27 . CATNRDIQYEQYF
TRBV5-1 few CASSLEQGASEQLF
TRBV7-9 few CASSLGQDVSGANVLTF
TRBV29-1 . CSVGAQVGQGADEQFF
TRBV20-1 few CSAEYNEQFF
TRBV6-5 . CASSYGWGPGTEAFF
TRBV6-6 . CASTPGDRAPYEQYF
TRBV12-3/TRBV12-4 few CASSYGYARQTQYF
TRBV29-1 few CSVLQREGRDTQYF
TRBV10-1 . CASSESAGNGELFF
TRBV10-3 . CAISGGSKSSGANVLTF
TRBV30 few CAWSVQGDQPQHF
TRBV2 once CASSEFREGYGYTF
TRBV20-1 few CSARKTGTNEKLFF
TRBV5-1 . CASSIGLETQYF
TRBV24-1 . CATSVGGSYNEQFF
TRBV29-1 . CSATGGRITEAFF
TRBV6-6 . CASSQQSSGSSYEQYF
TRBV20-1 . CSAIGAGTDTQYF
TRBV6-2/TRBV6-3 . CASSYYRGSNQPQHF
TRBV20-1 few CSAPQSNYGYTF
TRBV10-3 many CAISRQGGDIQYF
TRBV28 few CASRNPGLSKNIQYF
TRBV25-1 few CASSEYGARGGEQYF